This T cell receptor beta chain derives from a study of memory CD4+ T cells and cytomegalovirus serostatus. To note about this clone: As yet, its antigen is unknown.

Single viable CD3+CD4+CD8-CD45RO+ cells were sorted as the memory CD4+ T cells. Donors' CMV status reflects serum IgG against pp150, pp28, p38, p52. Positive selection with CD4 microbeads enriched total CD4+ T cells. Overall study results and limits: Each of 67 CMV-associated TCRbeta sequences occurred in one to five individuals.

This CDR3 is 13 amino acids long. V lost 8 bases, J lost 1 base, and 4 bases stayed unmatched. Germline V gene data show CDR1 as MDHEN and CDR2 as SYDVKM. Per the original methods: After removing out-of-frame reads, around 2,100,000 distinct TCRbeta sequences remained. This table comes from immunoSEQ multiplex PCR, and its TCRdb copy is limited to in-frame clones, with some not included. That table supplies the V and J calls and clone size; D and trimming were determined from the DNA. Of about 57,000 clones listed, approximately 80% are singletons. The origin of this receptor is an adult in good health and CMV-seronegative. Sequencing was performed on memory CD4+ T cells from blood. The chain carries TRBV28 and TRBJ1-1; 7 nucleotides line up with TRBD1. The CDR3: CASGDRENTEAFF. In DNA, the CDR3 is TGTGCCAGCGGCGACAGGGAGAACACTGAAGCTTTCTTT.